The 21 T cell receptor beta chains listed next were all sequenced from one sample in a study of T cell responses to AZD1222 COVID-19 vaccine. Assay used: immunoSEQ multiplex PCR; TCRdb lists only in-frame clones, some missing. The sample consists of around 140,000 clones, 85% to 95% of them appearing once. The sequencing used peripheral blood, collected after recovery from COVID-19. These receptors were taken from an adult who had recovered from COVID-19.

The V and J genes are TRBV7-9 and TRBJ2-5, with D possibly matching TRBD2 (6 bases). The CDR3 has 15 amino acids. Trimming removed 5 bases from V and 3 bases from J, with 16 bases in between. Per the germline V gene, CDR1 is SEHNR and CDR2 is FQNEAQ (reference sequence). DNA of the CDR3: TGTGCCAGCAGCCGAGGCGGGACCACAAAAGAGACCCAGTACTTC. Protein sequence: CASSRGGTTKETQYF.

The V gene is TRBV28, the J gene TRBJ2-7; 9 nucleotides align to TRBD2. The CDR3 loop spans 17 amino acids. Germline lookup yields CDR1 MDHEN and CDR2 SYDVKM. The J segment lost 6 bases and the V segment lost 4 bases, leaving 16 bases of the junction unmatched. The CDR3 loop reads CASSSDLLLSGSPEQYF. The CDR3 nucleotides read TGTGCCAGCAGTTCAGACCTTTTGCTTAGCGGGAGCCCCGAGCAGTACTTC.

This clone was observed a handful of times. V and J are TRBV30 and TRBJ1-2; D is ambiguous. Germline values: CDR1 GTSNPN, CDR2 SVGIG (reference sequence). Deletions cut 7 bases from V and 6 bases from J, with 12 bases between. This CDR3 has 11 residues. CDR3 amino acids: CAFGLWNGYTF. Written as DNA, the CDR3 is TGTGCCTTCGGACTCTGGAATGGCTACACCTTC.

V usage is TRBV19 and J usage is TRBJ1-4; 7 positions agree with TRBD1. The CDR3 is 12 residues long. CDR1 LNHDA and CDR2 SQIVND come from the germline V gene (reference sequence). Losses at the gene ends were 10 bases for V and 7 bases for J; bases not matched to a gene: 6. This chain's CDR3 is CATGTALEKLFF. CDR3 nucleotides: TGTGCCACTGGGACAGCTCTTGAAAAACTGTTTTTT. The full variable domain, rest sourced from reference TRBV19 and TRBJ1-4, is DGGITQSPKYLFRKEGQNVTLSCEQNLNHDAMYWYRQDPGQGLRLIYYSQIVNDFQKGDIAEGYSVSREKKESFPLTVTSAQKNPTAFYLCATGTALEKLFFGSGTQLSVL.

The chain recombines TRBV5-5 with TRBJ2-7; 11 bases are shared with TRBD2. This CDR3 contains 16 residues. Germline lookup yields CDR1 SGHKS and CDR2 YYEKEE (reference sequence). V lost 4 bases and J lost 2; bases outside the gene matches: 8. The CDR3 spells CASSAGTSGTAYEQYF. The CDR3 coding sequence is TGTGCCAGCAGCGCCGGGACTAGCGGTACCGCCTACGAGCAGTACTTC.

V is TRBV18 and J is TRBJ1-1; no definite D call. V was trimmed by 3 bases and J by 1 base, leaving 18 bases between them. The CDR3 extends over 17 amino acids. The germline CDR1 and CDR2 sequences are KGHSH and LQKENI. The DNA for the CDR3 is TGTGCCAGCTCACCCCAGTTCATTGGTGACACGAACACTGAAGCTTTCTTT. Its translation: CASSPQFIGDTNTEAFF.

V gene TRBV10-1 combines with J gene TRBJ1-1; D remains unclear. CDR1 and CDR2 (germline): WNHNN, SYGVQD (reference sequence). V lost 5 bases and J 1 base, leaving 8 bases between the germline ends. The CDR3 covers 13 residues. The CDR3 sequence: CASSPTPNTEAFF. Here the CDR3 DNA reads TGCGCCAGCAGTCCGACACCGAACACTGAAGCTTTCTTT.

V usage is TRBV9 and J usage is TRBJ1-2; D is perhaps TRBD1 (6 bases). The V end lost 3 bases, the J end lost 4 bases, and 16 bases lay between the germline ends. The CDR3 is made up of 15 amino acids. Germline values: CDR1 SGDLS, CDR2 YYNGEE. For the CDR3, the DNA is TGTGCCAGCAGCGCCGAGGGGGGTCGCGGCTATGGCTACACCTTC. Its protein is CASSAEGGRGYGYTF.

The chain employs TRBV28 and TRBJ1-4, with 11 bases identical to TRBD1. The CDR3 is made up of 17 amino acids. The J segment lost 7 bases and the V segment lost 5 bases, leaving 12 bases of the junction unmatched. Per germline, CDR1 MDHEN and CDR2 SYDVKM. In nucleotides, the CDR3 is TGTGCCAGCAGTCTTAACCCAACCGGGACAGGGGGTGAAAAACTGTTTTTT. It translates to CASSLNPTGTGGEKLFF.

The V call is TRBV4-2, the J call TRBJ1-1, with 8 bases aligning to TRBD1. This CDR3 is built from 17 residues. Germline trimming cut 0 bases from V and 4 bases from J; bases unmatched to any gene: 10. The germline gives CDR1 LGHNA, CDR2 YNFKEQ. The CDR3 region is CASSQDLLGQGVTEAFF. CDR3 coding DNA: TGTGCCAGCAGCCAAGATCTCCTAGGACAGGGAGTCACTGAAGCTTTCTTT.

J is TRBJ2-5 and V is TRBV28; a possible D gene is TRBD1 (6 bases). V lost 5 bases, J lost 5 bases, and 18 bases lay in between. The CDR3 length is 15 residues. Germline assignment: CDR1 MDHEN and CDR2 SYDVKM. The CDR3 sequence: CASSRIQGSQETQYF. The CDR3 DNA sequence: TGTGCCAGCAGTCGTATCCAGGGGTCTCAGGAGACCCAGTACTTC.

V is TRBV7-9 and J is TRBJ1-3; possibly TRBD1 for D (6 bases). V shed 11 bases and J shed 0 bases, with 29 bases lying between them. CDR1 SEHNR and CDR2 FQNEAQ come from the germline V gene (reference sequence). CDR3 length: 19 residues. This chain's CDR3 is CAVQKSSAGRGLSGNTIYF. The CDR3 bases are TGTGCCGTACAAAAGTCTTCCGCCGGCAGGGGCCTCTCTGGAAACACCATATATTTT. Combining the CDR3 with reference TRBV7-9 and TRBJ1-3 gives the whole variable domain DTGVSQNPRHKITKRGQNVTFRCDPISEHNRLYWYRQTLGQGPEFLTYFQNEAQLEKSRLLSDRFSAERPKGSFSTLEIQRTEQGDSAMYLCAVQKSSAGRGLSGNTIYFGEGSWLTVV.

This rearrangement joins TRBV24-1 to TRBJ2-1, with TRBD2 identical over 10 bases. The V gene's germline CDR1 is KGHDR and CDR2 SFDVKD. The ends lost 5 bases at V and 3 bases at J; junction bases unmatched: 9. CDR3 length: 17 residues. CDR3 region: CATSVSLAGGYYNEQFF. The DNA of the CDR3 is TGTGCCACCAGTGTCTCGTTAGCGGGAGGATACTACAATGAGCAGTTCTTC.

The chain carries TRBV28 and TRBJ1-1, with 7 bases that match TRBD1. The V segment lost 5 bases and the J segment 5 bases; nucleotides outside the gene matches: 5. Germline CDR1 and CDR2: MDHEN and SYDVKM. The CDR3 consists of 13 residues. The CDR3 loop is CASSPPGQTEAFF. DNA of the CDR3: TGTGCCAGCAGTCCTCCGGGACAGACTGAAGCTTTCTTT.

The chain employs TRBV9 and TRBJ2-6; D is ambiguous. Looked up from germline, CDR1 is SGDLS and CDR2 is YYNGEE. The V end lost 0 bases, the J end lost 2 bases, and 9 bases lay between the germline ends. The CDR3 is made up of 16 amino acids. The CDR3 DNA reads TGTGCCAGCAGCGTAGCGGTCCGGGCTGGGGCCAACGTCCTGACTTTC. Amino acid sequence: CASSVAVRAGANVLTF.

The chain has TRBV10-3 and TRBJ1-6; no firm D call. The length of the CDR3 is 16 residues. Germline V gene lookup returns CDR1 ENHRY and CDR2 SYGVKD. Trimming removed 6 bases at V and 4 bases at J, with 16 bases between. CDR3: CAIRSQEENYNSPLHF. The CDR3 DNA reads as TGTGCCATCAGGAGTCAAGAGGAAAATTATAATTCACCCCTCCACTTT.

V is TRBV11-3 and J is TRBJ2-1; 10 bases map to TRBD2. Per the germline V gene, CDR1 is SGHNT and CDR2 is YENEEA. The CDR3 consists of 15 residues. The ends lost 3 bases at V and 4 bases at J; junction bases unmatched: 3. CDR3 sequence: CASSFRTSGYNEQFF. CDR3 in DNA: TGTGCCAGCAGCTTCAGGACTAGCGGTTACAATGAGCAGTTCTTC.

The chain uses TRBV5-5 and TRBJ1-6; D gene unclear. The V and J ends lost 0 bases and 1 base respectively, with 5 bases between them. The CDR3 contains 15 residues. Germline CDR1 is SGHKS and CDR2 is YYEKEE (reference sequence). The CDR3 DNA is TGTGCCAGCAGCTTGGGGCAGTCCTATAATTCACCCCTCCACTTT. It specifies CASSLGQSYNSPLHF.

This clone was counted between two and nine times. This rearrangement joins TRBV14 to TRBJ1-5; D possibly corresponds to TRBD1 (5 bases). This CDR3 region has 20 residues. V lost 0 bases, J lost 0 bases, and 21 bases lay in between. Germline CDR1 SGHDN, CDR2 FVKESK. The CDR3 loop is CASSQDYGRGKGYSNQPQHF. CDR3 coding DNA: TGTGCCAGCAGCCAAGATTATGGAAGGGGAAAGGGGTATAGCAATCAGCCCCAGCATTTT. The full variable domain, completed using reference TRBV14 and TRBJ1-5, is EAGVTQFPSHSVIEKGQTVTLRCDPISGHDNLYWYRRVMGKEIKFLLHFVKESKQDESGMPNNRFLAERTGGTYSTLKVQPAELEDSGVYFCASSQDYGRGKGYSNQPQHFGDGTRLSIL.

CDR3 sequence: CASSSPTRQGWYEQYF. For the CDR3, the DNA is TGTGCCAGCAGTTCCCCGACCCGACAGGGCTGGTACGAGCAGTACTTC. J is TRBJ2-7 and V is TRBV28, with 7 bases matching TRBD1. The CDR3 runs 16 residues. CDR1 MDHEN and CDR2 SYDVKM come from the germline V gene. J was trimmed by 4 bases and V by 4 bases; bases with no gene match: 13.

V is TRBV13 and J is TRBJ2-7; weak D call: TRBD1 (5 bases). Trimming took off 5 bases at V and 2 bases at J, with 13 bases between the two ends. The CDR3 loop spans 14 amino acids. The germline V gene has CDR1 PRHDT and CDR2 FYEKMQ (reference sequence). CDR3 residues: CASSLRQLTYEQYF. CDR3 bases: TGTGCCAGCAGCCTCAGACAGCTCACCTACGAGCAGTACTTC.